The clone carrying this T cell receptor beta chain was observed a few times. Antigen: not known. This specimen comes from a study of T-cell memory formation after mild COVID-19. TCRalpha and TCRbeta libraries used 5'RACE with constant-segment primers and UMIs. TCRdb passed the 5' RACE reads through MiXCR, listing each CDR3 protein once. The data contain about 50,000 distinct CDR3 sequences, around 12% of them singletons. The J segment lost 5 bases and the V segment lost 3 bases, leaving 9 bases of the junction unmatched. CDR1 is SGHTA, CDR2 FQGNSA, per germline. This CDR3 spans 17 amino acids. Study-wide points: Those CD4+ clones that contracted were mainly in CM and EM (CD8+ ones in EMRA). Among clones contracting day 15 to 85, CD4/CD8 was balanced, whereas later expanders leaned CD4+.

V and J are TRBV7-2 and TRBJ2-2, with 10 nucleotides matching TRBD2. The sequenced material came from PBMCs or a T cell subset sorted from them (not recorded which). The sequence derives from a man between 18 and 35 years old who had mild COVID-19 (a few samples of this study predate the infection). Cell type and time point are not known. Written as DNA, the CDR3 is TGTGCCAGCAGCTTCGCCGGGACTAGCGTAGGGACCGGGGAGCTGTTTTTT. Its protein is CASSFAGTSVGTGELFF.